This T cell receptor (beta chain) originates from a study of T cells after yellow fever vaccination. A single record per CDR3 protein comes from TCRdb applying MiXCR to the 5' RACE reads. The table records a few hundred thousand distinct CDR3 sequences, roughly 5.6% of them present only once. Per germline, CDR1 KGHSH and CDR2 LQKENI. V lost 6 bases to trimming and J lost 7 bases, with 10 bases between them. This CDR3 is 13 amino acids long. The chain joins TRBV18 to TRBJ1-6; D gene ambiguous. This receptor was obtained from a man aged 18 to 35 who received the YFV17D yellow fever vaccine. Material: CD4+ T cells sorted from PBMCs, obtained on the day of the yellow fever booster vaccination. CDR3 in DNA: TGTGCCAGCTCCGAGGACCTGAATTCACCCCTCCACTTT. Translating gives CASSEDLNSPLHF.